The clone carrying this TCR beta chain came up many times. As yet, its antigen is unknown. Little can be read into the size of this beta chain, an off-target read in a library designed for alpha chains. This entry comes from a study of spatial heterogeneity in lung cancer. Study summary: Matched bulk RNA-seq yielded a T cell module score, and TCR transcript counts in tumor regions correlated strongly with that score.

V dropped 6 bases and J dropped 2; count of bases not matched to a gene: 7. CDR3 size: 15 residues. Germline CDR1 and CDR2: DFQATT and SNEGSKA (reference sequence). TCRdb analysed the 5' RACE reads with MiXCR anew, one entry per CDR3 protein. The table records about 7,000 distinct CDR3 sequences, under 15% of them present only once. Whole-study findings and limits: For expanded intratumoral alpha and beta TCRs, counts tracked tumor mutation counts.

Sample time point: sample taken at primary tumor resection. The donor population consisted of over 55 patients with untreated, early-stage non-small cell lung cancer. The study sequenced unsorted whole RNA from tumor, nontumor lung or frozen PBMC. Specimen: lung tumor tissue, collected at surgery. The clonotype comes from a male donor with early-stage non-small cell lung cancer. V gene TRBV20-1 combines with J gene TRBJ2-6, with TRBD1 identical over 7 bases. CDR3 in amino acids: CSASSGGPGANVLTF. The CDR3 DNA reads as TGCAGTGCCAGTTCAGGGGGTCCTGGGGCCAACGTCCTGACTTTC.